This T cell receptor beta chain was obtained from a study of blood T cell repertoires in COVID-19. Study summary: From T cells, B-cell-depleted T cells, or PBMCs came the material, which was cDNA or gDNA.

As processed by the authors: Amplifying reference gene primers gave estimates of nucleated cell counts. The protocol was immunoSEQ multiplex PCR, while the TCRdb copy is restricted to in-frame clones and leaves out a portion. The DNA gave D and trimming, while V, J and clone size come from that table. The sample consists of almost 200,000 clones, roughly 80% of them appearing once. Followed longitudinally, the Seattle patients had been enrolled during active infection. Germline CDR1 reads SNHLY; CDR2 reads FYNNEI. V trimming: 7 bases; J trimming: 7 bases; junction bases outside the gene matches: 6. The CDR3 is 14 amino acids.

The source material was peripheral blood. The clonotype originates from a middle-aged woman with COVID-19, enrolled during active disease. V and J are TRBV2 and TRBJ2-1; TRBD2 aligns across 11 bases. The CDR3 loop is CASTLTSGSNEQFF. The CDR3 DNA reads TGTGCCAGCACCTTAACTAGCGGGAGTAATGAGCAGTTCTTC.